This entry describes one TCR beta chain. Its binding antigen is unknown. Sequence at one end of the junction differs from germline and may be a read error. The entry originates in a study of blood T cell repertoires in COVID-19 (dated by TCRdb to the early 2020s). Looking at the study overall: The collaborator samples originated in the United States, Italy and Spain and spanned the acute and convalescent phases of COVID-19. HLA class I and class II types, where available, came from metadata supplied by the sample provider rather than from assay-based typing. The samples were drawn from the first 160 participants of the ongoing ImmuneRACE study and from 950 to 1,500 subjects provided by 6 global collaborators. The repertoires were made available in a free public database intended to serve as a resource for research on the immune response to SARS-CoV-2. The sample metadata nearly always contained a de-identified subject ID, COVID-19 status, age in years and sex. The dataset comprised deeply sampled blood TCRbeta repertoires from subjects exposed to, actively infected with, or recovered from COVID-19. The prospective study material was composed of cDNA or gDNA derived from T cells, B-cell-depleted T cells, or PBMCs. Points the paper makes about the study in general: How much clinical and demographic metadata was included differed by source and by participant, and the metadata was provided uncurated.

Whole blood was collected in K2EDTA tubes by collaborating institutions according to the institutions' own protocols. Collaborator samples were shipped for TCRbeta analysis as frozen whole blood, isolated PBMCs, or DNA extracted from either sample type. The CDR3 numbers 14 residues from cysteine through phenylalanine. Only CDR3 DNA is held: 42 bases, read in frame from base 1. As encoded in the germline V gene, CDR1 is SGHTA while CDR2 is FQGTGA. The immunoSEQ Assay, a bias-controlled multiplex PCR, was used to amplify TCRbeta CDR3 regions from genomic DNA. The paper's processing steps were these. The number of nucleated cells in each sample was estimated from the amplification of reference gene primers within the assay. To quantify the absolute abundance of each unique TCRbeta CDR3 rearrangement, sequence reads were collapsed and filtered. For each sample, productive Simpson clonality was calculated as the square root of Simpson's diversity index across productive rearrangements. The immuneACCESS repertoire file appears here via TCRdb, limited to in-frame rearrangements. These files lack a portion of the clones; in checked studies, under half of the deficit traces to unresolved V genes, and the cause of the others is not known. V, J and clone size were drawn from that table, and D and trimming were deduced from the DNA. The sample table lists some 50,000 clones, about nine tenths of them with a count of one. The ten largest make up 25% to 30% of the sample.

The clonotype was recovered from a human donor in a cohort sampled during active COVID-19. Sequences were obtained from peripheral blood. Recombination linked TRBV7-3 to TRBJ1-2; possibly the D gene is TRBD1, per 5 matching bases. The bases are TGTGCCAGCGGTTTAAGACAGAGTACAATTGGCCACACCTTC. Its protein is CASGLRQSTIGHTF.